This note documents a single T cell receptor beta chain sequence. CDR1 MNHEY and CDR2 SMNVEV come from the germline V gene (reference sequence). There are 15 residues in the CDR3. V dropped 3 bases and J dropped 5; count of bases not matched to a gene: 9. The assay was immunoSEQ multiplex PCR, and TCRdb's table has in-frame clones only and misses some. The sample lists around 50,000 clones, 85% to 95% occurring once. The data were obtained in a study of control samples from healthy donors and cancer patients. The chain carries TRBV27 and TRBJ2-7; 8 nucleotides line up with TRBD2. Sequences were obtained from blood. The source is a man younger than 40 in good health. The CDR3 coding sequence is TGTGCCAGCAGTTTGTCCGGACTAGCCTATAACGAGCAGTACTTC. Its protein is CASSLSGLAYNEQYF.